This TCR beta chain was documented in a study of CD8 T cells in ankylosing spondylitis. Findings and limits, study-wide: There was a TCR beta motif, made of eight highly homologous variants, that appeared characteristic of ankylosing spondylitis blood. Within peripheral blood, clones linked to disease were CD8+ and relatively rare. Matched ankylosing spondylitis synovial fluid reportedly showed significant enrichment of disease-linked clones. Several of the motif variants were reported before in synovial fluid and blood from reactive arthritis.

Looked up from germline, CDR1 is MDHEN and CDR2 is SYDVKM. Trimming at V came to 2 bases and at J to 4 bases, leaving 4 bases not matched to a gene. The CDR3 spans 14 residues. In its sample, this clonotype was seen a few times. The target antigen is unknown. TCRdb analysed the 5' RACE reads with MiXCR anew, one entry per CDR3 protein. The sample contains some 700,000 distinct CDR3 sequences, over 15% of which appear only once. The chain couples TRBV28 to TRBJ1-1, with 7 nucleotides matching TRBD1. This receptor was identified in a male donor with ankylosing spondylitis. The sequencing sample was made of blood, either unsorted or a sorted T cell fraction (not recorded which). The CDR3: CASSLPTGVTEAFF. The CDR3 DNA reads as TGTGCCAGCAGTTTACCCACAGGGGTCACTGAAGCTTTCTTT. Variable domain in full (rest from reference TRBV28 and TRBJ1-1): DVKVTQSSRYLVKRTGEKVFLECVQDMDHENMFWYRQDPGLGLRLIYFSYDVKMKEKGDIPEGYSVSREKKERFSLILESASTNQTSMYLCASSLPTGVTEAFFGQGTRLTVV.